This T cell receptor (beta chain) derives from a study of blood T cell repertoires in COVID-19. In the study overall: Italy, Spain and the United States were the sources of the convalescent and acute COVID-19 samples. The cDNA or gDNA used as material had been derived from T cells, B-cell-depleted T cells, or PBMCs.

In the original analysis: Reference gene primer amplification gave estimated nucleated cell counts. Clones were sequenced by immunoSEQ multiplex PCR, and TCRdb holds only the in-frame ones, with some missing. The DNA was the basis for D and trimming; V, J and clone size are from that table. In the table there are tens of thousands of clones, approximately 87% of which are singletons. This CDR3 contains 13 residues. V lost 3 bases, J lost 7 bases, and 9 bases lay in between. Source material: peripheral blood. The chain joins TRBV12-3 or TRBV12-4 to TRBJ2-2; D might be TRBD1 (6 bases). The sequence derives from an elderly man in a cohort sampled during active COVID-19. Here the CDR3 DNA reads TGTGCCAGCAGTTTCGGACAGTTCGGGGAGCTGTTTTTT. This encodes CASSFGQFGELFF.